The clone carrying this T cell receptor (beta chain) was seen only a few times. The data belong to a study of technical replicates of blood from a handful of donors. Clones were read by immunoSEQ multiplex PCR, and TCRdb kept only the in-frame ones, dropping some. In the table there are about 6,900 clones, 96% of which are singletons. This CDR3 is built from 15 residues. Germline CDR1 reads MNHNS; CDR2 reads SASEGT. Losses at the gene ends were 5 bases for V and 5 bases for J; bases not matched to a gene: 7. The source material was PBMCs. V and J are TRBV6-1 and TRBJ1-5, with 9 bases lining up with TRBD1. This clonotype originated in a human donor in good health. CDR3 region: CASSRQGEKDQPQHF. The CDR3 DNA sequence: TGTGCCAGCAGTCGACAGGGGGAGAAAGATCAGCCCCAGCATTTT.